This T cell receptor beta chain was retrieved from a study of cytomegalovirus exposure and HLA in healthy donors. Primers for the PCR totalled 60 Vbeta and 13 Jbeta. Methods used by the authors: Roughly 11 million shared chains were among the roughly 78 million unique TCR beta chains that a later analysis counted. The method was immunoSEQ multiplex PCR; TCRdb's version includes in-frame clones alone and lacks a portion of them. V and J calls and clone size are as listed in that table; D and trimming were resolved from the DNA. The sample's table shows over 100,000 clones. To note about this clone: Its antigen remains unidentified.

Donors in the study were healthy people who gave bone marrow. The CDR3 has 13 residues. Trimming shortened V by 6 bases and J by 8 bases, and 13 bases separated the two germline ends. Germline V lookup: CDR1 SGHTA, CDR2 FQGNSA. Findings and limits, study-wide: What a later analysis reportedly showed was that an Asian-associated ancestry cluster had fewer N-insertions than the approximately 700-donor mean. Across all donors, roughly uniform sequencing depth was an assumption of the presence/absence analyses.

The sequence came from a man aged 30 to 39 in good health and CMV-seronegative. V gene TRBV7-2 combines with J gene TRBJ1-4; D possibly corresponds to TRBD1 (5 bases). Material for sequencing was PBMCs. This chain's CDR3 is CASSGGVGEKLFF. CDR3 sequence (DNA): TGTGCCAGCAGTGGGGGGGTAGGGGAAAAACTGTTTTTT. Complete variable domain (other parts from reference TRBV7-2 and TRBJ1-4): GAGVSQSPSNKVTEKGKDVELRCDPISGHTALYWYRQSLGQGLEFLIYFQGNSAPDKSGLPSDRFSAERTGGSVSTLTIQRTQQEDSAVYLCASSGGVGEKLFFGSGTQLSVL.